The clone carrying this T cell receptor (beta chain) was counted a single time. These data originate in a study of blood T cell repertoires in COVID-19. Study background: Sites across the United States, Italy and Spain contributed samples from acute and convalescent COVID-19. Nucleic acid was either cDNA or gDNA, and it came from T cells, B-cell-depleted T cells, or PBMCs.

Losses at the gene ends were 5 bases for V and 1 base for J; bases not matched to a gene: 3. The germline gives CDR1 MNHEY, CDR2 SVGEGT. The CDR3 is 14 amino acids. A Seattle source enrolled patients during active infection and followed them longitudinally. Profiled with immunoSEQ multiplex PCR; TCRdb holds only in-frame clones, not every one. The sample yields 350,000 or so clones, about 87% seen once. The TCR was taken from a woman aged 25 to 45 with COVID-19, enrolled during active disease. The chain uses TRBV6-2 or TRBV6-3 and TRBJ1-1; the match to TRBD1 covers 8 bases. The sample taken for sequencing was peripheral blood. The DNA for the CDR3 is TGTGCCAGCAGTCAGGGGGCAAGGAACACTGAAGCTTTCTTT. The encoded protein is CASSQGARNTEAFF.